The TCR beta chain described here comes from a study of blood T cell repertoires in COVID-19. Study summary: From the United States, Italy and Spain came samples of acute and convalescent COVID-19. T cells, B-cell-depleted T cells, or PBMCs supplied cDNA or gDNA.

Original processing notes: Amplification with reference gene primers provided the estimates of nucleated cell counts. Measured with immunoSEQ multiplex PCR; TCRdb has only the in-frame clones, and not every one. That table supplies the V and J calls and clone size; D and trimming were determined from the DNA. In the table there are some 220,000 clones, 80% to 85% of which are singletons. This clone has more than one count but fewer than ten. Per the germline V gene, CDR1 is SGHNT and CDR2 is YENEEA. There are 15 residues in the CDR3. J lost 6 bases, V lost 5 bases, and 8 bases had no gene match. The chain employs TRBV11-3 and TRBJ2-2; 8 bases line up with TRBD2. The TCR sequence derives from a woman aged 25-40 years who had recovered from COVID-19. The specimen was peripheral blood. CDR3 sequence: CASSQGTRKAGELFF. DNA for the CDR3: TGTGCCAGCAGCCAGGGGACTAGGAAGGCCGGGGAGCTGTTTTTT.